This T cell receptor (beta chain) appears in the sequencing data of a study of blood T cell repertoires in COVID-19. Overall study: Samples taken during acute and convalescent COVID-19 were collected in the United States, Italy and Spain. PBMCs, B-cell-depleted T cells, or T cells were the source of the cDNA or gDNA that made up the material.

Germline V lookup: CDR1 DFQATT, CDR2 SNEGSKA (reference sequence). V was shortened by 6 bases and J by 8 bases, with 11 bases between the two germline ends. The CDR3 has 11 residues. As to this clone: Other DNA variants within this sample encode the same CDR3.

In the source study's methods: Amplifying reference gene primers gave estimates of nucleated cell counts. The protocol was immunoSEQ multiplex PCR, while the TCRdb copy is restricted to in-frame clones and leaves out a portion. V, J and clone size were drawn from that table, and D and trimming were deduced from the DNA. The sample consists of approximately 65,000 clones, approximately 80% of them appearing once. Sequenced input: peripheral blood. This TCR came from a man aged 55 to 69 with acute or convalescent COVID-19. V usage is TRBV20-1 and J usage is TRBJ2-1, with D perhaps matching TRBD2 (6 bases). This CDR3 is CSASKRDEQFF. The DNA for the CDR3 is TGCAGTGCCAGCAAGCGGGATGAGCAGTTCTTC.